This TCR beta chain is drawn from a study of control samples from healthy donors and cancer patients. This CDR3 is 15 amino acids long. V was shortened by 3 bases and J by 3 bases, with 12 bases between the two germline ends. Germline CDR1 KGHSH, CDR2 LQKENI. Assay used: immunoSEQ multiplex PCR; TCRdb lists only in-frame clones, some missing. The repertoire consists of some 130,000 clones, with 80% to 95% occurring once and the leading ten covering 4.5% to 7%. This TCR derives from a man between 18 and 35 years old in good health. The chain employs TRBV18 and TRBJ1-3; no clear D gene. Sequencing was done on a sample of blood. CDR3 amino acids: CASSPSEAGGNTIYF. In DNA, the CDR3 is TGTGCCAGCTCACCTTCTGAGGCCGGTGGAAACACCATATATTTT.